These 13 T cell receptor beta chains were all obtained from the same sample, sequenced in a study of spatial heterogeneity in lung cancer. Documented time point: blood at routine non-recurrence follow-up after resection. TCRdb re-called the 5' RACE reads through MiXCR, storing one row per CDR3 protein. Among 110,000 or so distinct CDR3 sequences listed, 10% to 12% were seen once. The material sequenced was PBMCs, taken at follow-up. The receptors stem from a female donor with early-stage non-small cell lung cancer.

CDR3 loop: CASSPRRVAGGPYEQYV. In DNA, the CDR3 is TGTGCCAGCTCACCGCGCCGGGTAGCGGGAGGACCCTACGAGCAGTACGTC. The chain couples TRBV18 to TRBJ2-7; 10 bases line up with TRBD2. This CDR3 has 17 amino acids. V shed 3 bases, J shed 2 bases, and the junction held 10 bases outside the gene matches. The germline V gene has CDR1 KGHSH and CDR2 LQKENI.

This clonotype appeared a few times. This chain joins TRBV6-4 and TRBJ2-1; maybe TRBD2 (6 bases). The CDR3 has 15 residues. V was trimmed by 4 bases and J by 3 bases, leaving 13 bases between them. The V gene's germline CDR1 is MRHNA and CDR2 SNTAGT. The CDR3 DNA follows: TGTGCCAGCAGTGTCGGGACTGAGGTCTACAATGAGCAGTTCTTC. Amino acids: CASSVGTEVYNEQFF.

This sequence joins TRBV28 and TRBJ1-2; no firm D call. The germline gives CDR1 MDHEN, CDR2 SYDVKM. The CDR3 loop spans 11 amino acids. V was clipped by 7 bases and J by 4 bases, with 7 bases between them. The CDR3 DNA reads TGTGCCAGCACATTAGGCTATGGCTACACCTTC. Translation gives CASTLGYGYTF.

There are many counts of this clonotype. The chain has TRBV3-1 and TRBJ1-2, with D perhaps TRBD1 (5 bases). Germline CDR1 is LGHDT and CDR2 is YNNKEL (reference sequence). V lost 6 bases and J lost 3, with 11 bases in between. The CDR3 spans 13 residues. The CDR3 coding sequence is TGTGCCAGCAGGTACGGGACGGACTATGGCTACACCTTC. Translation gives CASRYGTDYGYTF.

The table lists this clonotype with a few counts. V usage is TRBV5-1 and J usage is TRBJ1-2; no firm D call. Germline V CDR1 and CDR2: SGHRS, YFSETQ. The CDR3 spans 15 residues. V was pared by 0 bases and J by 0 bases, with 9 bases between. CDR3 region: CASSLDSTSNYGYTF. DNA of the CDR3: TGCGCCAGCAGCTTGGACAGCACGTCTAACTATGGCTACACCTTC. Full variable domain (rest looked up from reference TRBV5-1 and TRBJ1-2): KAGVTQTPRYLIKTRGQQVTLSCSPISGHRSVSWYQQTPGQGLQFLFEYFSETQRNKGNFPGRFSGRQFSNSRSEMNVSTLELGDSALYLCASSLDSTSNYGYTFGSGTRLTVV.

This clonotype turned up a few times. This chain uses TRBV19 with TRBJ2-3, with 11 nucleotides matching TRBD2. Per germline, CDR1 LNHDA and CDR2 SQIVND (reference sequence). The CDR3 contains 17 residues. Unmatched junction bases numbered 8, after V lost 3 bases and J lost 3 bases. The DNA of the CDR3 is TGTGCCAGTAGTATGCGGTTAGCGGGAGGGCGGACAGATACGCAGTATTTT. Translating it yields CASSMRLAGGRTDTQYF.

The genes are TRBV5-1 and TRBJ2-3, with D perhaps TRBD1 or TRBD2 (5 bases each). CDR1 is SGHRS, CDR2 YFSETQ, per germline. This CDR3 comprises 14 residues. Trimming removed 4 bases at V and 2 bases at J, with 11 bases between. The CDR3 sequence is CASSTGTSTDTQYF. The CDR3 region has the DNA TGCGCCAGCAGCACCGGGACCTCCACAGATACGCAGTATTTT.

The chain recombines TRBV11-2 with TRBJ2-2; 8 bases align to TRBD2. The CDR3 totals 21 residues. With 4 bases clipped from V and 1 base from J, the junction kept 20 bases outside the gene matches. From germline, CDR1 is SGHAT and CDR2 FQNNGV. In DNA, the CDR3 is TGTGCCAGCAGCTCCCGCAGTCAGGGACTAGAAACTCATATGAACACCGGGGAGCTGTTTTTT. Translating gives CASSSRSQGLETHMNTGELFF.

The CDR3 here is CASSPLTSGYYNEQFF. CDR3 bases: TGTGCCAGCAGTCCCCTCACTAGCGGATACTACAATGAGCAGTTCTTC. This sequence joins TRBV27 and TRBJ2-1; the match to TRBD2 covers 8 bases. Germline V lookup: CDR1 MNHEY, CDR2 SMNVEV (reference sequence). The CDR3 is made up of 16 amino acids. Trimming cost V 5 bases and J 3 bases; bases outside gene matches: 9.

At least ten counts were recorded for this clonotype. This sequence joins TRBV2 and TRBJ2-5, with 7 bases lining up with TRBD2. The CDR3 sequence is 15 residues long. Germline lookup yields CDR1 SNHLY and CDR2 FYNNEI. J lost 1 base, V lost 2 bases, and 4 bases had no gene match. CDR3 DNA sequence: TGTGCCAGCAGTGAATTAGCGGGCGTCCAAGAGACCCAGTACTTC. This sequence encodes CASSELAGVQETQYF.

This clonotype was counted ten times or more. The rearrangement uses TRBV28 and TRBJ2-7; D remains unclear. The CDR3 consists of 14 residues. The germline gives CDR1 MDHEN, CDR2 SYDVKM. V was cut by 7 bases and J by 2 bases, with 15 bases left in between. This CDR3 reads CASITSIGPYEQYF. The CDR3, as DNA: TGTGCCAGCATCACGTCGATTGGTCCCTACGAGCAGTACTTC.

The rearrangement joins TRBV3-1 to TRBJ1-6; D gene unclear. CDR1 and CDR2 from the germline V gene are LGHDT and YNNKEL (reference sequence). V lost 0 bases and J lost 11, with 11 bases in between. CDR3 length: 14 amino acids. The CDR3 spells CASSQDYLGTPLHF. The CDR3 DNA sequence: TGTGCCAGCAGCCAAGATTATTTGGGGACACCCCTCCACTTT.

This clonotype has just a few counts. V and J are TRBV29-1 and TRBJ2-1; no definite D call. The CDR3 runs 14 residues. Trimming cost V 2 bases and J 5 bases, with 13 bases left between them. Germline loops: CDR1 SQVTM, CDR2 ANQGSEA. The CDR3: CSVEFSWPNNEQFF. The CDR3 nucleotides are TGCAGCGTTGAATTTAGTTGGCCCAACAATGAGCAGTTCTTC.